What follows are 3 T cell receptor beta chains derived from one specimen sequenced in a study of radiotherapy plus CTLA-4 blockade in lung cancer. TCRdb's table, derived via immunoSEQ multiplex PCR, lists solely in-frame clones and lacks some. Altogether 50,000 to 75,000 clones are present, 70% to 85% being singletons, with the ten largest covering about 4.4%. The source material was peripheral blood, sampled from a patient treated with radiotherapy plus ipilimumab. The receptors were gathered from a human donor with non-small cell lung cancer who had a complete response to radiotherapy plus ipilimumab.

The chain couples TRBV19 to TRBJ2-3; D uncertain. From germline, CDR1 is LNHDA and CDR2 SQIVND (reference sequence). V was clipped by 5 bases and J by 2 bases, with 11 bases between them. The CDR3 is 14 residues long. CDR3 coding DNA: TGTGCCAGTAGTGGGGTTACAATCACAGATACGCAGTATTTT. Its translation is CASSGVTITDTQYF.

V and J are TRBV11-3 and TRBJ2-1, with 11 nucleotides matching TRBD2. The CDR3 has 16 amino acids. Germline V lookup: CDR1 SGHNT, CDR2 YENEEA. After removal of 4 bases from V and 4 bases from J, the junction contained 6 bases not matched to a gene. The CDR3 nucleotides read TGTGCCAGCAGCTCCCCTCTAGCGGGAGGTTACAATGAGCAGTTCTTC. It encodes CASSSPLAGGYNEQFF.

The V gene is TRBV10-3, the J gene TRBJ1-1; D not certain. The CDR3 runs to 13 residues. The germline V gene encodes CDR1 ENHRY and CDR2 SYGVKD. V lost 10 bases and J 0 bases, leaving 12 bases between the germline ends. DNA for the CDR3: TGTGCCACCCGAAAGGATATGAACACTGAAGCTTTCTTT. Translation: CATRKDMNTEAFF.